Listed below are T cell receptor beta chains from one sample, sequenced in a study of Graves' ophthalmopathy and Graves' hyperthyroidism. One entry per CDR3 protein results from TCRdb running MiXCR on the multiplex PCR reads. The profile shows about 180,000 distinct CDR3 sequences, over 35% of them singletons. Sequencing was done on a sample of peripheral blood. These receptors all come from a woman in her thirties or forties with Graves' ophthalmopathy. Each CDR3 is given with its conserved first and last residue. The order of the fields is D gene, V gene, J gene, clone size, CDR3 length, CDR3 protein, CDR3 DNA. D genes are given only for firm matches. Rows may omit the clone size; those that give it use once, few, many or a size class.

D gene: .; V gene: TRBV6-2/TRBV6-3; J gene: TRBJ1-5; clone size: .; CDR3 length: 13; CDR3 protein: CASTRVPSQPQHF; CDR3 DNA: TGTGCCAGCACTCGGGTGCCCAGTCAGCCCCAGCATTTT
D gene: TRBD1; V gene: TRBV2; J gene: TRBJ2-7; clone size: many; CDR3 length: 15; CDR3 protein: CASFFTGAPSYEQYF; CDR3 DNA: TGTGCCAGCTTTTTTACAGGGGCCCCCTCCTACGAGCAGTACTTC
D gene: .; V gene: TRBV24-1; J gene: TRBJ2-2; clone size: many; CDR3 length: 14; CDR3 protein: CATSDLRRPGELFF; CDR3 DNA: TGTGCCACCAGTGATTTGCGCAGGCCCGGGGAGCTGTTTTTT
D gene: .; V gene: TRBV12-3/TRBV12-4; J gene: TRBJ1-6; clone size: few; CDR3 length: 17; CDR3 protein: CASSSFQSRRYGSPLHF; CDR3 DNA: TGTGCCAGCAGTTCCTTCCAGAGCAGGCGATATGGATCACCCCTCCACTTT
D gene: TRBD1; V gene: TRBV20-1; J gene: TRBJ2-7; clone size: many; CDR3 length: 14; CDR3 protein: CSARKGQGVYEQYF; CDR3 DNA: TGCAGTGCTCGAAAGGGACAGGGGGTCTACGAGCAGTACTTC
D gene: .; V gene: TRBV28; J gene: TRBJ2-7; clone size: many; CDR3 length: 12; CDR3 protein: CASGLTPYEQYF; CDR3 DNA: TGTGCCAGCGGTTTAACCCCTTACGAGCAGTACTTC
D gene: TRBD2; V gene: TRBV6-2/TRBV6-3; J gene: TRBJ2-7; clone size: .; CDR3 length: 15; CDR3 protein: CASSYGGAGSYEQYF; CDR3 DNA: TGTGCCAGCAGTTACGGAGGAGCGGGGTCCTACGAGCAGTACTTC
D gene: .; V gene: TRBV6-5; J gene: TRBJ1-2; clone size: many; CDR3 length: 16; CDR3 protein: CASSYYRWDRYYGYTF; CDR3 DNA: TGTGCCAGCAGTTACTACCGATGGGACCGATACTATGGCTACACCTTC
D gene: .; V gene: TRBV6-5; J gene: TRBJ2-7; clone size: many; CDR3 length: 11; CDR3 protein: CASTLMREQYF; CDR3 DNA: TGTGCCAGCACCCTCATGCGCGAGCAGTACTTC
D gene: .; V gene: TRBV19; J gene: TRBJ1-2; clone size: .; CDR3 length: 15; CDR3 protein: CASSSQGGGAQGYTF; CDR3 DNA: TGTGCCAGTAGCTCCCAGGGTGGGGGGGCACAGGGCTACACCTTC
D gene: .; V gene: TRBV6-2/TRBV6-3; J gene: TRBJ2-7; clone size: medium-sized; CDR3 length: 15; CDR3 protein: CASSYPAGRSYEQYF; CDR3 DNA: TGTGCCAGCAGTTACCCAGCGGGTCGCTCCTACGAGCAGTACTTC
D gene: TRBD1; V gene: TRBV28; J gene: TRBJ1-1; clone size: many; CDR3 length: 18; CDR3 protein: CASRLTAGTGERNTEAFF; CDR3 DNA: TGTGCCAGCAGACTCACGGCAGGGACAGGAGAAAGGAACACTGAAGCTTTCTTT
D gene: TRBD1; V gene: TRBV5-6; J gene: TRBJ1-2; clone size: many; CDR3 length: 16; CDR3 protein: CASSEVMGQLHYGYTF; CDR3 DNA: TGTGCCAGCAGCGAGGTCATGGGACAGCTACACTATGGCTACACCTTC
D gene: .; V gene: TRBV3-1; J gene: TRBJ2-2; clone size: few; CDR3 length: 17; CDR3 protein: CASSQDPGGGHTGELFF; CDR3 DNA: TGTGCCAGCAGCCAAGATCCTGGCGGGGGCCACACCGGGGAGCTGTTTTTT
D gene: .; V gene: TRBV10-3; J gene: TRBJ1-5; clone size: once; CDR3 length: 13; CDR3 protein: CAISEAGNQPQHF; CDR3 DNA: TGTGCCATCAGTGAGGCAGGCAATCAGCCCCAGCATTTT
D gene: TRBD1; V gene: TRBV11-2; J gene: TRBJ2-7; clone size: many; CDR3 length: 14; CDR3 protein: CASSSGQGGDEQYF; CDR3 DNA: TGTGCCAGCAGCTCGGGACAGGGGGGGGACGAGCAGTACTTC
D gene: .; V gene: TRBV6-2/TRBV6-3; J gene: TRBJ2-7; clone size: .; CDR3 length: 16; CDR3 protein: CASSYSSSEPPIEQYF; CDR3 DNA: TGTGCCAGCAGTTACTCGAGTAGCGAGCCCCCAATCGAGCAGTACTTC
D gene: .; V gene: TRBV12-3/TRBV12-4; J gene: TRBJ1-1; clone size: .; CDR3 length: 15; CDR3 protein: CASSRADRMILEAFF; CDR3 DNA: TGTGCCAGCAGTCGGGCCGACAGGATGATACTTGAAGCTTTCTTT
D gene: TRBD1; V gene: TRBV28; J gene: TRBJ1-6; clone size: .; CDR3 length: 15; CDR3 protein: CASSLTGLGNSSLHF; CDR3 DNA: TGTGCCAGCAGCCTGACAGGGCTGGGCAATTCATCCCTCCACTTT
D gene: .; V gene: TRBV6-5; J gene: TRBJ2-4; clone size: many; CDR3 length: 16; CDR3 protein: CATLGLIQSAKNIQYF; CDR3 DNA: TGTGCCACCTTGGGGTTAATCCAGTCGGCCAAAAACATTCAGTACTTC
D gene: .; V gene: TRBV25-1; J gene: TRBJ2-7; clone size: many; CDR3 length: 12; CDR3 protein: CASREGAYEQYF; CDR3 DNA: TGTGCCAGCAGAGAAGGGGCCTACGAGCAGTACTTC
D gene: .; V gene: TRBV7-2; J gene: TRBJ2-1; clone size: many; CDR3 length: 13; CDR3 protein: CASSLVSYNEQFF; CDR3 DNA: TGTGCCAGCAGCTTAGTCTCGTACAATGAGCAGTTCTTC
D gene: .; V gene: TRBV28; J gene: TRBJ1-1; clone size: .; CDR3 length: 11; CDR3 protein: CASSFLAEAFF; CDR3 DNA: TGTGCCAGCAGTTTCCTCGCAGAAGCTTTCTTT
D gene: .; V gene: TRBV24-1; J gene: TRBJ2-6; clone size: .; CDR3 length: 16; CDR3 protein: CATSDTRVAGANVLTF; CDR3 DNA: TGTGCCACCAGTGATACCAGGGTTGCAGGGGCCAACGTCCTGACTTTC
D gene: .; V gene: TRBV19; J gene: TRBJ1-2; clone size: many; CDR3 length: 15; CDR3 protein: CASRESAPANYGYTF; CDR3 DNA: TGTGCCAGTAGGGAATCCGCCCCAGCTAACTATGGCTACACCTTC
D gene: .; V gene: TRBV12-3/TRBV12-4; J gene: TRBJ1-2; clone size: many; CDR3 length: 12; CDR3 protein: CASSLWGYGYTF; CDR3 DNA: TGTGCCAGCAGTTTATGGGGCTATGGCTACACCTTC
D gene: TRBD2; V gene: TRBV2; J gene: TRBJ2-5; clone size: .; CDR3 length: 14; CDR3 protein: CASRPGLATETQYF; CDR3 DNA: TGTGCCAGCAGACCGGGACTAGCGACGGAGACCCAGTACTTC